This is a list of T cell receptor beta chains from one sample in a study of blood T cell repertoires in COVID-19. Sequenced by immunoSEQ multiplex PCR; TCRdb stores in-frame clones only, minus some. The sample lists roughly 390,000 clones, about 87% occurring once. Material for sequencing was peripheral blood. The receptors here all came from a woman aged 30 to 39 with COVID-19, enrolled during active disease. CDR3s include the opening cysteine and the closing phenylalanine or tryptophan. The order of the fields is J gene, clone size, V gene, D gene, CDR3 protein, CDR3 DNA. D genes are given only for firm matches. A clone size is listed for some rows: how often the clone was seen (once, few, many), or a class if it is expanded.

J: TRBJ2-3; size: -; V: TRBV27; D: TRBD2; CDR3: CASSHSGVTDTQYF; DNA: TGTGCCAGCTCCCATAGCGGGGTCACAGATACGCAGTATTTT
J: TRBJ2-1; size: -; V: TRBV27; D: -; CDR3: CASKVGANEQFF; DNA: TGTGCCAGCAAGGTGGGGGCTAATGAGCAGTTCTTC
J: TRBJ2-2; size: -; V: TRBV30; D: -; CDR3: CAWSVHSGNTGELFF; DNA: TGTGCCTGGAGTGTACACAGCGGGAACACCGGGGAGCTGTTTTTT
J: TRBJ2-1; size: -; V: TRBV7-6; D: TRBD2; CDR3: CASSLGASGSGEQFF; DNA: TGTGCCAGCAGCTTAGGGGCTAGCGGGAGTGGAGAGCAGTTCTTC
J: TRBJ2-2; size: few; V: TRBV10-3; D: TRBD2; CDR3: CAISEFSLAGDSGELFF; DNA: TGTGCCATCAGTGAGTTTTCCCTAGCGGGAGACAGCGGGGAGCTGTTTTTT
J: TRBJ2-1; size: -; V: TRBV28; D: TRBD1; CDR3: CASSGTGTGFDEQFF; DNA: TGTGCCAGCAGTGGAACCGGGACAGGGTTCGATGAGCAGTTCTTC
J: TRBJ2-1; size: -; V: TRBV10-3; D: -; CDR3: CAIAASYSNEQFF; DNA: TGTGCCATCGCAGCTAGTTATTCCAATGAGCAGTTCTTC
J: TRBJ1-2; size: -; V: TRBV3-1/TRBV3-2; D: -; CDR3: CASSLQGSRNYGYTF; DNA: TGTGCCAGCAGCCTGCAGGGGTCCCGGAACTATGGCTACACCTTC
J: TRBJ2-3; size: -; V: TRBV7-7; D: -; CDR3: CASSPQQGSSTDTQYF; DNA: TGTGCTAGCAGCCCCCAACAGGGTAGCAGCACAGATACGCAGTATTTT
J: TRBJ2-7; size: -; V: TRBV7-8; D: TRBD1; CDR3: CASSPDIGQGFGEQYF; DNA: TGTGCCAGCAGCCCGGACATAGGACAGGGGTTTGGGGAGCAGTACTTC
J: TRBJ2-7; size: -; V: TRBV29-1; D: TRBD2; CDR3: CSVGGGGLAQQYF; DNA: TGCAGCGTTGGGGGGGGAGGATTAGCCCAGCAGTACTTC
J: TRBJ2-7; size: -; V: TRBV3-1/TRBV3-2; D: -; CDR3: CASSQEGLRYEQYF; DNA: TGTGCCAGCAGCCAAGAAGGACTTAGATACGAGCAGTACTTC
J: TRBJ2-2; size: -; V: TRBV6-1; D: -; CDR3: CASSRIDAGELFF; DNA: TGTGCCAGCAGTAGAATAGATGCCGGGGAGCTGTTTTTT
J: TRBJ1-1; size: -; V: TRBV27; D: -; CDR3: CASSTGMGTEAFF; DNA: TGTGCCAGCAGTACGGGGATGGGCACTGAAGCTTTCTTT
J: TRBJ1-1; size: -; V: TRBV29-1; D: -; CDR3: CSVDRHGTEAFF; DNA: TGCAGCGTTGATCGGCACGGGACTGAAGCTTTCTTT
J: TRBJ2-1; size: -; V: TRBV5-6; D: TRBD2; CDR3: CASSSMGGSSYNEQFF; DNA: TGTGCCAGCAGCTCGATGGGGGGGAGCTCCTACAATGAGCAGTTCTTC
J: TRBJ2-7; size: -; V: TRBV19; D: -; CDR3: CASTPEGAKPYEQYF; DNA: TGTGCCAGTACCCCAGAGGGCGCCAAGCCCTACGAGCAGTACTTC
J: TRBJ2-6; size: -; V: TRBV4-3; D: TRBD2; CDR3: CASSQDRGSGANVLTF; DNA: TGCGCCAGCAGCCAAGATCGCGGGAGTGGGGCCAACGTCCTGACTTTC
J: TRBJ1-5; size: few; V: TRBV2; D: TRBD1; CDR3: CASTGTGGQPQHF; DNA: TGTGCCAGCACCGGGACAGGGGGCCAGCCCCAGCATTTT
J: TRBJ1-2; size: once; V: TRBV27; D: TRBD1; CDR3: CASSLRGTDYGYTF; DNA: TGTGCCAGCAGTTTAAGAGGGACAGACTATGGCTACACCTTC
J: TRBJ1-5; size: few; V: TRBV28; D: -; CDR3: CASSLFSGLNNQPQHF; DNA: TGTGCCAGCAGTTTATTTTCAGGACTGAACAATCAGCCCCAGCATTTT
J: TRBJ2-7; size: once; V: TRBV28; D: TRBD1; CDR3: CATDPMLRDRGDWEQYF; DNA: TGTGCCACCGATCCTATGCTCCGGGACAGGGGCGATTGGGAGCAGTACTTC
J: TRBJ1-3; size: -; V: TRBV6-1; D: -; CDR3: CASSDQVPISGNTIYF; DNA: TGTGCCAGCAGTGATCAGGTCCCCATCTCTGGAAACACCATATATTTT
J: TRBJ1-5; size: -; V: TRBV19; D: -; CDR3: CASSWQSNQPQHF; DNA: TGTGCCAGTAGTTGGCAGAGCAATCAGCCCCAGCATTTT
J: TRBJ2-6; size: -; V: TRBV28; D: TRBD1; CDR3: CASSFAQGAAGANVLTF; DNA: TGTGCCAGCAGTTTTGCACAGGGGGCAGCTGGGGCCAACGTCCTGACTTTC
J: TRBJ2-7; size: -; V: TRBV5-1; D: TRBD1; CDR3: CASSTLDRDNEQYF; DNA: TGCGCCAGCAGCACTTTGGACAGGGACAACGAGCAGTACTTC
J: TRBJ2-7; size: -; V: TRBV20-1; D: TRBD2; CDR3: CSASLAGGPYEQYF; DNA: TGCAGTGCTAGTTTGGCGGGAGGGCCGTACGAGCAGTACTTC
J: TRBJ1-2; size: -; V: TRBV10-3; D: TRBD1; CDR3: CAISDRGYGYTF; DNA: TGTGCCATCAGCGACAGGGGGTATGGCTACACCTTC
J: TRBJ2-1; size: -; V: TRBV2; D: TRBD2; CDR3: CASIGGSSYNEQFF; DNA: TGTGCCAGCATCGGCGGGAGCTCCTACAATGAGCAGTTCTTC
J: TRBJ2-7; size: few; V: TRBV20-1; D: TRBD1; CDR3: CSASRGQFYEQYF; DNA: TGCAGTGCTAGTAGGGGACAGTTCTACGAGCAGTACTTC
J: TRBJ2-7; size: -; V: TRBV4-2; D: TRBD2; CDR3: CASSPHAGAFYEQYF; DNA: TGTGCCAGCAGCCCCCACGCGGGAGCCTTCTACGAGCAGTACTTC
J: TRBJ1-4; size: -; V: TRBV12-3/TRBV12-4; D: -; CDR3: CASRAGGEKLFF; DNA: TGTGCCAGCAGAGCCGGAGGGGAAAAACTGTTTTTT
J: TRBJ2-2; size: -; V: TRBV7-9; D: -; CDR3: CASSQWLHAGELFF; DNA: TGTGCCAGCAGCCAGTGGTTGCACGCCGGGGAGCTGTTTTTT
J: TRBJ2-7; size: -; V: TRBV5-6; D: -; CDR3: CASSPGGQSRYEQYF; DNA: TGTGCCAGCAGCCCCGGGGGTCAAAGCCGATACGAGCAGTACTTC
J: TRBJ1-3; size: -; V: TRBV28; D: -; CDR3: CATNADISSGNTIYF; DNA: TGTGCCACTAACGCCGACATATCCTCTGGAAACACCATATATTTT
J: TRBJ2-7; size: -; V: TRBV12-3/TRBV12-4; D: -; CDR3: CASSRSGNYEQYF; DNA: TGTGCCAGCAGTCGGTCGGGGAATTACGAGCAGTACTTC
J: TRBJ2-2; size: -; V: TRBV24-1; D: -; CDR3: CATSVRTPNTGELFF; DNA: TGTGCCACCAGTGTTAGGACACCGAACACCGGGGAGCTGTTTTTT